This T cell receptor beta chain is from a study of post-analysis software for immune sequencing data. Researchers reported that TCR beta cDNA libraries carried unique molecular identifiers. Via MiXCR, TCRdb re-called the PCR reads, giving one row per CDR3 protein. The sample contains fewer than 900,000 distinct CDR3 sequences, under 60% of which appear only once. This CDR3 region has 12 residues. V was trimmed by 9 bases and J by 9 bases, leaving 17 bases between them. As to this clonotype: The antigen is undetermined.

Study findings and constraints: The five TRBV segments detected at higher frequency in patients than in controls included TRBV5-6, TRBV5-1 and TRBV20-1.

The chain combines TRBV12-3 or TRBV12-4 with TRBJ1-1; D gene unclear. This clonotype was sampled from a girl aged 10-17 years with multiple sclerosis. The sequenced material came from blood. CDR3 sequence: CASHLVGGKAFF. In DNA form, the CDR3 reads TGTGCCAGTCATCTGGTTGGAGGGAAAGCTTTCTTT.